This T cell receptor beta chain emerged from a study of cytomegalovirus exposure and HLA in healthy donors. In the PCR, 60 Vbeta and 13 Jbeta primers were used. Sequencing used immunoSEQ multiplex PCR; TCRdb keeps in-frame clones, though not all of them. The sample has around 140,000 clones, about three quarters seen once. V lost 2 bases, J lost 5 bases, and 5 bases stayed unmatched. The CDR3 is 14 residues long. CDR1 and CDR2 (germline): SEHNR, FQNEAQ (reference sequence). V gene TRBV7-9 combines with J gene TRBJ1-2; 7 bases map to TRBD1. The receptor's source is a male donor in good health and CMV-seronegative. The sample was PBMCs. CDR3 in amino acids: CASSLPEGAYGYTF. For the CDR3, the DNA is TGTGCCAGCAGCTTACCAGAGGGGGCTTATGGCTACACCTTC.